The 18 T cell receptor beta chains below were found in one sample sequenced in a study of identifying expanded T cells in peripheral blood. Profiling relied on immunoSEQ multiplex PCR, and the TCRdb table lists in-frame clones only, not all of them. The table lists about 78,000 clones, 84% of them singletons. The sequenced material came from blood. The receptors were gathered from a person aged 18 to 70 in good health.

About this clone itself: The sample holds other DNA sequences that translate to the same CDR3. This chain uses TRBV5-6 with TRBJ2-3; D is ambiguous. Per the germline V gene, CDR1 is SGHDT and CDR2 is YYEEEE. The CDR3 is 13 residues long. Trimming took 0 bases from V and 0 from J, leaving 2 bases between them. The CDR3 loop reads CASSLGSTDTQYF. As DNA, the CDR3 is TGTGCCAGCAGCTTGGGGAGCACAGATACGCAGTATTTT.

This clone was picked up one time. V usage is TRBV4-1 and J usage is TRBJ2-7; a weak D match, TRBD1 (6 bases). V lost 3 bases to trimming and J lost 6 bases, with 12 bases between them. CDR1 is MGHRA and CDR2 is YSYEKL in the germline V gene. The CDR3 is made up of 13 amino acids. The CDR3 region has the DNA TGCGCCAGCAGCCAGATTACAGGGTTCGAGCAGTACTTC. As protein: CASSQITGFEQYF.

The J gene is TRBJ2-1, the V gene TRBV5-1; 7 bases are a match to TRBD2. Per germline, CDR1 SGHRS and CDR2 YFSETQ. J gave up 3 bases and V 4 bases, and 10 bases lay outside the gene matches. CDR3 length equals 16 residues. The DNA for the CDR3 is TGCGCCAGCAGCCCGAGCTCCGGGACTAACTACAATGAGCAGTTCTTC. Its protein product is CASSPSSGTNYNEQFF.

This chain joins TRBV7-6 and TRBJ2-4, with 7 bases fitting TRBD2. The CDR3 extends over 16 amino acids. The germline V gene has CDR1 SGHVS and CDR2 FNYEAQ. Germline trimming cut 1 base from V and 2 bases from J; bases unmatched to any gene: 5. This chain's CDR3 is CASSLGIGRSKNIQYF. The CDR3 region has the DNA TGTGCCAGCAGCTTAGGAATCGGGAGGTCCAAAAACATTCAGTACTTC.

This chain uses TRBV29-1 with TRBJ2-7; D tentatively fits TRBD1 or TRBD2 (7 bases each). V lost 4 bases and J 6 bases, leaving 22 bases between the germline ends. The CDR3 sequence is 15 residues long. Germline V lookup: CDR1 SQVTM, CDR2 ANQGSEA. The CDR3 DNA reads as TGCAGCGTTGCCCTCGGGGAGGGGGCCTTCGTCGAGCAGTACTTC. Its protein product is CSVALGEGAFVEQYF.

The chain joins TRBV7-2 to TRBJ2-5, with 10 bases that match TRBD2. J lost 5 bases, V lost 3 bases, and 9 bases had no gene match. The CDR3 runs 16 residues. Germline loops: CDR1 SGHTA, CDR2 FQGNSA. DNA for the CDR3: TGTGCCAGCAGCTTTCGGCTAGCGGGAGTATCTGAGACCCAGTACTTC. Residues: CASSFRLAGVSETQYF.

The chain employs TRBV18 and TRBJ2-3, with a tentative D call TRBD1 (6 bases). The CDR3 is 14 amino acids. With 2 bases removed from V and 3 bases from J, the gap between germline ends came to 9 bases. Germline assignment: CDR1 KGHSH and CDR2 LQKENI. The CDR3 sequence: CASSPVQGTDTQYF. The CDR3 nucleotides are TGTGCCAGCTCACCAGTCCAGGGGACAGATACGCAGTATTTT.

The genes are TRBV15 and TRBJ2-3, with a weak D call TRBD2 (6 bases). Trimming took off 1 base at V and 4 bases at J, with 15 bases between the two ends. The germline V gene encodes CDR1 LNHNV and CDR2 YYDKDF (reference sequence). The CDR3 is made up of 16 amino acids. In nucleotides, the CDR3 is TGTGCCACCAGCAGAGCCGCCCCCAGGGAGGCAGATACGCAGTATTTT. Protein sequence: CATSRAAPREADTQYF. Drawing the rest from reference TRBV15 and TRBJ2-3, the complete variable domain is DAMVIQNPRYQVTQFGKPVTLSCSQTLNHNVMYWYQQKSSQAPKLLFHYYDKDFNNEADTPDNFQSRRPNTSFCFLDIRSPGLGDTAMYLCATSRAAPREADTQYFGPGTRLTVL.

J is TRBJ2-7 and V is TRBV6-6, with D possibly matching TRBD1 (6 bases). The CDR3 runs to 16 residues. CDR1 is MNHNY, CDR2 SVGAGI, per germline (reference sequence). V lost 6 bases and J 0 bases, leaving 18 bases between the germline ends. The DNA for the CDR3 is TGTGCCAGCAGCCCTCTGACAGGTCAGAGCTCCTACGAGCAGTACTTC. It codes for CASSPLTGQSSYEQYF.

There are a few counts of this clone. V is TRBV19 and J is TRBJ1-5; D may be TRBD1 (5 bases). This CDR3 is built from 13 residues. Trimming removed 7 bases at V and 7 bases at J, with 14 bases between. Germline CDR1 LNHDA, CDR2 SQIVND (reference sequence). For the CDR3, the DNA is TGTGCCAGTATGCCGGGACTTAACCAGCCCCAGCATTTT. It codes for CASMPGLNQPQHF.

The chain uses TRBV4-3 and TRBJ2-6; tentatively, D is TRBD1 (6 bases). The V and J ends lost 1 base and 2 bases respectively, with 18 bases between them. This CDR3 is built from 19 residues. Germline-derived CDR1 and CDR2 are LGHNA and YSLEER. The CDR3 sequence: CASSQGSAGDLAGANVLTF. DNA of the CDR3: TGCGCCAGCAGCCAAGGTTCGGCAGGGGATTTGGCTGGGGCCAACGTCCTGACTTTC.

CDR3 sequence (DNA): TGTGCCAGCAGCGGTACAGGGGGCAGGACTGAAGCTTTCTTT. Protein: CASSGTGGRTEAFF. The V call is TRBV6-5, the J call TRBJ1-1; 9 bases align to TRBD1. V gave up 6 bases and J gave up 5 bases; unmatched junction bases: 7. This CDR3 is built from 14 residues. In germline, CDR1 is MNHEY, CDR2 SVGAGI.

The genes are TRBV7-3 and TRBJ2-1; no reliable D call. The germline V gene has CDR1 SGHTA and CDR2 FQGTGA. The CDR3 totals 15 residues. Trimming stripped 0 bases from V and 6 bases from J, with 12 bases between. The CDR3 DNA sequence: TGTGCCAGCAGCTTAACGTTGGCCATCCCCAATGAGCAGTTCTTC. Amino acids: CASSLTLAIPNEQFF.

The CDR3 loop is CASKGDNYEQYF. In DNA form, the CDR3 reads TGTGCCAGCAAAGGGGATAATTACGAGCAGTACTTC. The chain carries TRBV28 and TRBJ2-7; D might be TRBD1 (5 bases). The CDR3 has 12 amino acids. V was clipped by 7 bases and J by 4 bases, with 11 bases between them. Germline V gene sequence: CDR1 MDHEN, CDR2 SYDVKM.

The chain employs TRBV7-3 and TRBJ2-1; TRBD1 matches at 9 bases. V lost 5 bases, J lost 1 base, and 6 bases stayed unmatched. Germline V gene data show CDR1 as SGHTA and CDR2 as FQGTGA. The CDR3 is 16 amino acids. This chain's CDR3 is CASSATGTGSYNEQFF. The CDR3 nucleotides are TGTGCCAGCAGCGCTACCGGGACAGGGTCCTACAATGAGCAGTTCTTC.

The V and J genes are TRBV11-2 and TRBJ1-4; TRBD1 aligns across 7 bases. The CDR3 totals 15 residues. Losses at the gene ends were 5 bases for V and 3 bases for J; bases not matched to a gene: 6. In germline, CDR1 is SGHAT, CDR2 FQNNGV. CDR3 region: CASSPQGQPNEKLFF. Written as DNA, the CDR3 is TGTGCCAGCAGCCCCCAGGGACAGCCTAATGAAAAACTGTTTTTT.

V is TRBV7-3 and J is TRBJ2-6, with 11 bases lining up with TRBD1. The CDR3 has 18 residues. Germline V gene sequence: CDR1 SGHTA, CDR2 FQGTGA. The V segment lost 0 bases and the J segment 3 bases; nucleotides outside the gene matches: 4. The CDR3 DNA reads as TGTGCCAGCAGCTTAACAGGACAGGGGGCGGGTGGGGCCAACGTCCTGACTTTC. It is translated as CASSLTGQGAGGANVLTF.

V usage is TRBV7-2 and J usage is TRBJ2-3, with 12 positions matching TRBD2. The germline V gene encodes CDR1 SGHTA and CDR2 FQGNSA. The CDR3 loop spans 17 amino acids. The ends lost 2 bases at V and 3 bases at J; junction bases unmatched: 6. CDR3 sequence (DNA): TGTGCCAGCAGCTTACGACTAGCGGGAGCCATGACAGATACGCAGTATTTT. Its protein product is CASSLRLAGAMTDTQYF.